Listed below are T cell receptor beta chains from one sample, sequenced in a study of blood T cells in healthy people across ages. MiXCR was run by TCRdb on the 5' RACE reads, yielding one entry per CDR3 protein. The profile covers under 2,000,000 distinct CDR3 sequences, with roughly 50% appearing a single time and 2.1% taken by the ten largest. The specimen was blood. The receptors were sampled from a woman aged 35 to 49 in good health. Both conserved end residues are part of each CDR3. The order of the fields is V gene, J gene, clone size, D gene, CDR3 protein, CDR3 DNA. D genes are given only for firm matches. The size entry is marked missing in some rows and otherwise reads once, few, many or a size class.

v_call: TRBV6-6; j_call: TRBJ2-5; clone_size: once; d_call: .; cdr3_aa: CASSFSTRGPIIEGTQYF; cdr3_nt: TGTGCCAGCAGTTTCTCGACGCGGGGGCCGATCATTGAGGGGACCCAGTACTTC
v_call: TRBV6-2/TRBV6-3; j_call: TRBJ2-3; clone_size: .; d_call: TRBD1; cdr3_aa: CASSYGTGATDTQYF; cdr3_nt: TGTGCCAGCAGTTACGGGACAGGGGCGACAGATACGCAGTATTTT
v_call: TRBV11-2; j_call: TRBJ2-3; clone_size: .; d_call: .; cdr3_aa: CASSWTSNAQYF; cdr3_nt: TGTGCCAGCAGCTGGACTTCGAATGCGCAGTATTTT
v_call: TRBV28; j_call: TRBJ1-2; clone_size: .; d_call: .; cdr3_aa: CASSFLNNYGYTF; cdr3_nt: TGTGCCAGCAGTTTTTTAAATAACTATGGCTACACCTTC
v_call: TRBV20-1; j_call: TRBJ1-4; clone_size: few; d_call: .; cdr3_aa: CSARGQPNEKLFF; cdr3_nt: TGCAGTGCTAGAGGGCAGCCTAATGAAAAACTGTTTTTT
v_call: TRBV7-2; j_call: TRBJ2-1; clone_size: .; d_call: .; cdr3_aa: CASAASSSYNEQFF; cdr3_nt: TGTGCCAGCGCGGCCTCGAGCTCCTACAATGAGCAGTTCTTC
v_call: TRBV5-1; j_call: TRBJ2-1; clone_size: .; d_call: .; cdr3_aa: CASSLDWSDEQFF; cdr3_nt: TGCGCCAGCAGCTTAGACTGGAGCGATGAGCAGTTCTTC
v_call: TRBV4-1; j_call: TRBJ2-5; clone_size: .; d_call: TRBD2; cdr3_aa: CASSQSGTSIQETQYF; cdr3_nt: TGCGCCAGCAGCCAGTCCGGGACTAGCATACAAGAGACCCAGTACTTC
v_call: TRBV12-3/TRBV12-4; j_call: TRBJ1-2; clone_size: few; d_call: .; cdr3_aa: CASTPVGGYGYTF; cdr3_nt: TGTGCCAGCACCCCCGTCGGGGGCTATGGCTACACCTTC
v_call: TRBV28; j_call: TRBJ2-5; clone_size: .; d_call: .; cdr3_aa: CASTSPGTQETQYF; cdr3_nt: TGTGCCAGCACTTCTCCAGGGACGCAAGAGACCCAGTACTTC
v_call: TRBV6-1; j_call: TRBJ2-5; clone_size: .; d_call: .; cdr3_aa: CASSAASGLGETQYF; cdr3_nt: TGTGCCAGCAGTGCCGCCTCGGGGCTCGGAGAGACCCAGTACTTC
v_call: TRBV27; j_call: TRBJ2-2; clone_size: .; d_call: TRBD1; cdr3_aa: CASSSSIQGTGDTGELFF; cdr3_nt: TGTGCCAGCAGTTCAAGCATACAGGGGACAGGGGACACCGGGGAGCTGTTTTTT
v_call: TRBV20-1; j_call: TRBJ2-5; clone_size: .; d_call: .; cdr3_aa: CSAWSLEDSEETQYF; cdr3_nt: TGCAGTGCTTGGTCTCTGGAGGACAGTGAAGAGACCCAGTACTTC
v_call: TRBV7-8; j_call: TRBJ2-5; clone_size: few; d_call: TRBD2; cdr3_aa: CASSFIGTTKETQYF; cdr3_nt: TGTGCCAGCAGCTTCATCGGGACTACAAAAGAGACCCAGTACTTC
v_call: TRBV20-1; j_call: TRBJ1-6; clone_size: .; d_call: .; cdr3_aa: CSASRGGGSPLHF; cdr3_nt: TGCAGTGCTAGTCGGGGGGGTGGCTCACCCCTCCACTTT
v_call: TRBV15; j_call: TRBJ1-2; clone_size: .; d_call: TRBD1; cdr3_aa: CATSMDRGYGYTF; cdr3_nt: TGTGCCACCAGCATGGACAGGGGGTATGGCTACACCTTC
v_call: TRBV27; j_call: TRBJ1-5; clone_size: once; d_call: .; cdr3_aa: CASSLDGRGSNQPQHF; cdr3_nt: TGTGCCAGCAGTTTAGATGGCAGGGGAAGCAATCAGCCCCAGCATTTT
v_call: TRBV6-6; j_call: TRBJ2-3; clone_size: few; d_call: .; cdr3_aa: CASLDTRGADTQYF; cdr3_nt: TGTGCCAGCCTGGACACAAGGGGAGCAGATACGCAGTATTTT
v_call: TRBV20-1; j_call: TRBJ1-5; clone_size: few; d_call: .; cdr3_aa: CSAAPERQPQHF; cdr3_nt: TGCAGTGCTGCCCCGGAGAGACAGCCCCAGCATTTT
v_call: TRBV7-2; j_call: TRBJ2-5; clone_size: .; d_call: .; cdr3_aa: CASSLDGGDPRETQYF; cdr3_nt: TGTGCCAGCAGCTTAGATGGCGGGGATCCAAGAGAGACCCAGTACTTC
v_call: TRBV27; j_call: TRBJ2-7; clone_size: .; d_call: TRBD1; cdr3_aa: CASSLSGQGGTYEQYF; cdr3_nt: TGTGCCAGCAGTTTATCGGGACAGGGGGGGACCTACGAGCAGTACTTC
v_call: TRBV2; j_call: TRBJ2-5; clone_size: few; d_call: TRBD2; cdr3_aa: CASRATPGLAREQYF; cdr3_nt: TGTGCCAGCAGAGCCACGCCGGGACTAGCAAGGGAGCAGTACTTC
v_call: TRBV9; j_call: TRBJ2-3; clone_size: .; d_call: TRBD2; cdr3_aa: CASSRDGGASTDTQYF; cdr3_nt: TGTGCCAGCAGCCGGGACGGGGGGGCCTCGACAGATACGCAGTATTTT
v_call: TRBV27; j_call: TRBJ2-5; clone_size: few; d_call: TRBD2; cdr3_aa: CASRRKILAGGRLETQYF; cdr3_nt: TGTGCCAGCAGACGCAAGATCCTAGCGGGGGGGCGATTAGAGACCCAGTACTTC
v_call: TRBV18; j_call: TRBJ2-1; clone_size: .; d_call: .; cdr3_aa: CASSPSSHAYNEQFF; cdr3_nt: TGTGCCAGCTCACCGTCCAGCCATGCCTACAATGAGCAGTTCTTC
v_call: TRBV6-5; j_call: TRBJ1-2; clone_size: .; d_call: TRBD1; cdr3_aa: CASTRGTAYGYTF; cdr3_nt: TGTGCCAGCACCAGAGGGACAGCCTATGGCTACACCTTC
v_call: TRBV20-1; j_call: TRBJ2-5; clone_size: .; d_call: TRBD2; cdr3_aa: CSARTSGGMKTQYF; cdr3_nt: TGCAGTGCTAGGACTAGCGGGGGTATGAAGACCCAGTACTTC
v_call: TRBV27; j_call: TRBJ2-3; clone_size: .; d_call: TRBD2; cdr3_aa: CASSFLRGGDTQYF; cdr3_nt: TGTGCCAGCAGTTTTCTGCGGGGGGGAGATACGCAGTATTTT
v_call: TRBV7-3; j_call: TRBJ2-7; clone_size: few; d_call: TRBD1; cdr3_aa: CASSLTRGQGGYEQYF; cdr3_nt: TGTGCCAGCAGCTTAACCCGAGGACAGGGGGGCTACGAGCAGTACTTC
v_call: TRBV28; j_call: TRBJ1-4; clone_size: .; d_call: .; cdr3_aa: CASSLASTPEGEKLFF; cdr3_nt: TGTGCCAGCAGTCTCGCGTCGACACCGGAGGGTGAAAAACTGTTTTTT
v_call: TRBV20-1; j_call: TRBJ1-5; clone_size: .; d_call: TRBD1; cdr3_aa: CSARAGTGDSQPQHF; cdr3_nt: TGCAGTGCTAGAGCCGGGACAGGGGATAGTCAGCCCCAGCATTTT
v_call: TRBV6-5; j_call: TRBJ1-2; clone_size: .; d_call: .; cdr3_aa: CASNQGGRPYGYTF; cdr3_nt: TGTGCCAGCAATCAGGGAGGACGACCCTATGGCTACACCTTC
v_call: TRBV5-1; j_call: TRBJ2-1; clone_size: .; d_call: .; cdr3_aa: CASSLISSGNEQFF; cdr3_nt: TGCGCCAGCAGCTTGATATCCTCTGGGAATGAGCAGTTCTTC
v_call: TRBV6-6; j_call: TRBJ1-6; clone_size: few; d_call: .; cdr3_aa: CASSYGANSPLHF; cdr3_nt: TGTGCCAGCAGTTACGGGGCGAACTCACCCCTCCACTTT
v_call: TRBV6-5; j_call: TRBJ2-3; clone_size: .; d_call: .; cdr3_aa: CASSYSPGHPLYTQYF; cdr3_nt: TGTGCCAGCAGTTACTCGCCCGGGCACCCATTGTATACGCAGTATTTT
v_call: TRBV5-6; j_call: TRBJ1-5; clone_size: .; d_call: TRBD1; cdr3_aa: CASSLRRDRGRGNQPQHF; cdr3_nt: TGTGCCAGCAGCTTGCGTCGGGACAGGGGACGGGGCAATCAGCCCCAGCATTTT
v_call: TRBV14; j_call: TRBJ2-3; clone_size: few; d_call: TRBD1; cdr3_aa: CASSHRTGPSTDTQYF; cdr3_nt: TGTGCCAGCAGCCACAGGACAGGGCCCAGCACAGATACGCAGTATTTT
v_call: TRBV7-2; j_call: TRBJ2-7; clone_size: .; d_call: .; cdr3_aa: CASSLEGWGYEQYF; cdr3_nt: TGTGCCAGCAGCTTAGAAGGGTGGGGCTACGAGCAGTACTTC
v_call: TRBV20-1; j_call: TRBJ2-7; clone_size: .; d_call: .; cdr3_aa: CSALSSPSYEQYF; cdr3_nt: TGCAGCGCTTTATCTAGCCCATCCTACGAGCAGTACTTC
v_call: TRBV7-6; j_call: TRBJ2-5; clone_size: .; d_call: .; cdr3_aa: CASSTSRVGETQYF; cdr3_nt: TGTGCCAGCAGCACCTCCCGGGTGGGAGAGACCCAGTACTTC
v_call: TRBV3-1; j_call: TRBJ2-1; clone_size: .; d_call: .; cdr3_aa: CASSQDLVSSYNEQFF; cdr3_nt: TGTGCCAGCAGCCAAGATCTGGTTAGCTCCTACAATGAGCAGTTCTTC
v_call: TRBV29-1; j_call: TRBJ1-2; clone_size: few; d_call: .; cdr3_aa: CSTGPWEGDYGYTF; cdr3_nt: TGCAGCACCGGACCATGGGAGGGAGACTATGGCTACACCTTC
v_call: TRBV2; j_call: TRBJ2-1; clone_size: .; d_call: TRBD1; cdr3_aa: CASSIQGDEQFF; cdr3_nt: TGTGCCAGCAGTATACAGGGGGATGAGCAGTTCTTC
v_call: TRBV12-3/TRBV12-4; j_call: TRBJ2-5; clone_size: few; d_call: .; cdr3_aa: CASSSTINHPGSLAETQYF; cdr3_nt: TGTGCCAGCAGTTCGACTATAAATCATCCGGGAAGCTTAGCGGAGACCCAGTACTTC
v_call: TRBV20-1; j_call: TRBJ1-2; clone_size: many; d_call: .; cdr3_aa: CSARLRNGYTF; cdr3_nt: TGCAGTGCTAGACTGAGGAATGGCTACACCTTC
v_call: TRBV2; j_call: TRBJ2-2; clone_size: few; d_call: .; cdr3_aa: CASSEDGGELFF; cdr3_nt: TGTGCCAGCAGCGAGGACGGTGGGGAGCTGTTTTTT
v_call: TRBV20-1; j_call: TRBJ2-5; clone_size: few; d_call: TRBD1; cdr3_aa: CSAPRQGWQETQYF; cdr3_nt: TGCAGTGCTCCTAGACAGGGGTGGCAAGAGACCCAGTACTTC
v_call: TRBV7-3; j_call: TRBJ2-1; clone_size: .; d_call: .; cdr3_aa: CASSLNRVGSNEQFF; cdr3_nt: TGTGCCAGCAGCTTAAATCGAGTAGGGTCCAATGAGCAGTTCTTC
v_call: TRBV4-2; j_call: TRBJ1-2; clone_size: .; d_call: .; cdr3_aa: CASSLHRANGYTF; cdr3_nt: TGTGCCAGCAGCCTCCACAGGGCGAATGGCTACACCTTC
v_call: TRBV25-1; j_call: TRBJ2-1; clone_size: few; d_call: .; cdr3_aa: CASSDRGEQFF; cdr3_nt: TGTGCCAGCAGTGATAGGGGTGAGCAGTTCTTC
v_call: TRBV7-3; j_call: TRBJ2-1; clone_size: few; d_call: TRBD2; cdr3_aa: CASSPLAGGGDNEQFF; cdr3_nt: TGTGCCAGCAGCCCACTAGCGGGGGGCGGGGACAATGAGCAGTTCTTC
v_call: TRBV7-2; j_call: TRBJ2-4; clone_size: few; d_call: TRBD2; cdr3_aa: CASSFLAGGAKNIQYF; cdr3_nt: TGTGCCAGCAGCTTCCTAGCGGGGGGTGCCAAAAACATTCAGTACTTC
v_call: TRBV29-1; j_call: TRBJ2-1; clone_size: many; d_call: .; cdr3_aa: CSVDPKYNEQFF; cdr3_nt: TGCAGCGTTGACCCCAAGTACAATGAGCAGTTCTTC